These T cell receptor beta chains were read from a single sample in a study of T cell responses to AZD1222 COVID-19 vaccine. The table came from immunoSEQ multiplex PCR; TCRdb's copy has only in-frame clones and leaves some out. The sample lists about 120,000 clones, approximately 90% occurring once. Material: peripheral blood, obtained 28 days after the second dose of the MenACWY control vaccine. These receptors were collected from an adult who received the MenACWY meningococcal vaccine as a control. Each CDR3 is given with its conserved first and last residue. The order of the fields is J gene, clone size, V gene, D gene, CDR3 length, CDR3 protein, CDR3 DNA. The D gene is left open where the match is weak. Clone size is shown for a subset of rows, as once, few, many or a class of expanded clone.

>TRBJ2-3|.|TRBV7-9|TRBD1|16
CASSLGDRGSTDTQYF
TGTGCCAGCAGCTTAGGTGACAGGGGGAGCACAGATACGCAGTATTTT
>TRBJ2-5|once|TRBV7-2|TRBD1|14
CASSYKTGAETQYF
TGTGCCAGCAGCTACAAGACAGGGGCTGAGACCCAGTACTTC
>TRBJ1-2|.|TRBV28|.|14
CASSMTGPNYGYTF
TGTGCCAGCAGTATGACAGGTCCGAACTATGGCTACACCTTC
>TRBJ2-5|.|TRBV20-1|.|11
CSASRKETQYF
TGCAGTGCTAGCAGGAAAGAGACCCAGTACTTC
>TRBJ2-3|.|TRBV29-1|TRBD2|13
CSDDAGGTDTQYF
TGCAGCGACGACGCGGGGGGCACAGATACGCAGTATTTT
>TRBJ1-4|.|TRBV7-6|.|16
CASSLGFGGQGEKLFF
TGTGCCAGCAGCTTAGGTTTCGGGGGGCAAGGAGAAAAACTGTTTTTT
>TRBJ2-3|.|TRBV19|TRBD2|14
CASSQRGNTDTQYF
TGTGCCAGTAGTCAGCGGGGGAACACAGATACGCAGTATTTT
>TRBJ2-7|.|TRBV28|.|12
CASRQGPYEQYF
TGTGCCAGCAGGCAGGGCCCCTACGAGCAGTACTTC
>TRBJ1-2|.|TRBV2|.|14
CASSERELSYGYTF
TGTGCCAGCAGTGAGCGGGAGTTAAGCTATGGCTACACCTTC
>TRBJ1-5|.|TRBV18|TRBD1|15
CASSRGQGGNQPQHF
TGTGCCAGCTCACGGGGACAGGGTGGCAATCAGCCCCAGCATTTT
>TRBJ1-1|.|TRBV6-7|.|13
CASDTLLGPGAFF
TGTGCCAGCGATACGTTGTTAGGACCAGGAGCTTTCTTT
>TRBJ2-2|.|TRBV3-1/TRBV3-2|TRBD2|15
CASSGSGSFDGELFF
TGTGCCAGCAGTGGTAGCGGGAGTTTTGACGGGGAGCTGTTTTTT
>TRBJ2-5|.|TRBV7-6|.|13
CASSLVPVETQYF
TGTGCCAGCAGCTTAGTCCCGGTCGAGACCCAGTACTTC
>TRBJ2-7|.|TRBV19|TRBD2|17
CASSTTRLAGQSYEQYF
TGTGCCAGTAGTACGACGCGACTAGCGGGTCAATCCTACGAGCAGTACTTC
>TRBJ2-2|.|TRBV6-1|.|14
CASSEAGPERELFF
TGTGCCAGCAGTGAAGCGGGGCCGGAGAGGGAGCTGTTTTTT
>TRBJ1-4|.|TRBV10-1|.|12
CASSSGREKLFF
TGCGCCAGCAGCTCCGGACGTGAAAAACTGTTTTTT
>TRBJ2-2|once|TRBV18|.|16
CASSRMEGANTGELFF
TGTGCCAGCTCACGGATGGAGGGGGCGAACACCGGGGAGCTGTTTTTT
>TRBJ1-5|.|TRBV19|.|13
CASSGLWGQPQHF
TGTGCCAGTAGCGGATTGTGGGGGCAGCCCCAGCATTTT
>TRBJ2-1|.|TRBV11-2|.|16
CASSTQGQSSYNEQFF
TGTGCCAGCAGCACACAGGGCCAGAGCTCCTACAATGAGCAGTTCTTC
>TRBJ1-1|.|TRBV29-1|TRBD1|17
CSVGPGTRGRMNTEAFF
TGCAGCGTTGGGCCGGGGACCAGGGGGCGCATGAACACTGAAGCTTTCTTT
>TRBJ1-2|.|TRBV6-5|.|15
CASSYRRTEGYGYTF
TGTGCCAGCAGTTACCGCAGGACAGAAGGCTATGGCTACACCTTC
>TRBJ2-7|.|TRBV6-1|TRBD2|17
CASSEGDLAGVYYEQYF
TGTGCCAGCAGTGAAGGAGATCTAGCGGGAGTTTACTACGAGCAGTACTTC
>TRBJ1-6|.|TRBV2|TRBD1|13
CASSGQGNSPLHF
TGTGCCAGCAGCGGACAGGGGAATTCACCCCTCCACTTT
>TRBJ2-5|.|TRBV9|TRBD2|16
CASSVVGGRPRETQYF
TGTGCCAGCAGCGTAGTTGGCGGGAGGCCTCGGGAGACCCAGTACTTC
>TRBJ2-5|.|TRBV11-2|.|14
CASSTLAYQETQYF
TGTGCCAGCAGCACGTTAGCTTACCAAGAGACCCAGTACTTC
>TRBJ2-1|.|TRBV10-3|TRBD1|14
CASGQVNSYNEQFF
TGTGCCAGCGGACAGGTCAACTCCTACAATGAGCAGTTCTTC
>TRBJ2-7|.|TRBV5-1|TRBD1|14
CASRTGTGMYEQYF
TGCGCCAGCAGGACCGGGACAGGGATGTACGAGCAGTACTTC
>TRBJ1-2|.|TRBV7-2|.|14
CASSLGGTGYGYTF
TGTGCCAGCAGCTTAGGGGGGACGGGGTATGGCTACACCTTC
>TRBJ2-3|.|TRBV9|TRBD2|15
CASSVGAGETDTQYF
TGTGCCAGCAGCGTAGGTGCGGGAGAGACAGATACGCAGTATTTT
>TRBJ2-5|.|TRBV4-3|.|13
CASSQDNAKTQYF
TGCGCCAGCAGCCAAGATAATGCTAAGACCCAGTACTTC
>TRBJ2-7|.|TRBV19|.|14
CASSIARDSYEQYF
TGTGCCAGTAGTATAGCGCGGGACTCCTACGAGCAGTACTTC
>TRBJ1-2|few|TRBV6-4|.|15
CASSEGTGGPDGYTF
TGTGCCAGCAGTGAGGGGACTGGAGGGCCAGATGGCTACACCTTC
>TRBJ2-1|.|TRBV6-1|TRBD1|15
CASSEGDRGLYEQFF
TGTGCCAGCAGTGAAGGGGACAGGGGGCTGTATGAGCAGTTCTTC
>TRBJ2-1|.|TRBV7-2|.|15
CASSMGGISYNEQFF
TGTGCCAGCTCGATGGGGGGCATCTCCTACAATGAGCAGTTCTTC
>TRBJ2-3|few|TRBV6-4|.|15
CASSPGAVSTDTQYF
TGTGCCAGCAGCCCCGGGGCGGTTAGCACAGATACGCAGTATTTT
>TRBJ2-7|.|TRBV28|.|16
CASSYRDIPGWNEQYF
TGTGCCAGCAGTTACCGGGACATACCCGGATGGAACGAGCAGTACTTC